Presented here are 17 T cell receptor beta chains from one specimen sequenced in a study of early T cells in non-severe SARS-CoV-2 infection. TCRdb used MiXCR to reprocess the 5' RACE reads, holding one entry per CDR3 protein. Found here are over 90,000 distinct CDR3 sequences, about an eighth of them singletons; the top ten hold under 4.5%. The source material was whole blood, sampled at baseline. These receptors came from an adult who was a healthcare worker with PCR-confirmed SARS-CoV-2 infection or an uninfected control (not recorded which).

This clonotype was picked up a small number of times. The chain joins TRBV6-4 to TRBJ2-3; no clear D. V was clipped by 5 bases and J by 4 bases, with 13 bases between them. Germline assignment: CDR1 MRHNA and CDR2 SNTAGT. CDR3 length: 14 amino acids. This chain's CDR3 is CASSWTFPPDTQYF. The CDR3 region has the DNA TGTGCCAGCAGTTGGACCTTTCCCCCAGATACGCAGTATTTT.

The chain recombines TRBV27 with TRBJ2-1; possible D gene TRBD2, 5 bases. CDR1 is MNHEY and CDR2 is SMNVEV in the germline V gene (reference sequence). The CDR3 length is 14 residues. Trimming left V 5 bases short and J 8 bases short, with 16 bases between. CDR3 protein: CASSASRGPYEQFF. In DNA form, the CDR3 reads TGTGCCAGCAGTGCGTCCCGCGGGCCCTATGAGCAGTTCTTC.

The rearrangement joins TRBV27 to TRBJ2-5; 12 positions match TRBD2. The CDR3 extends over 15 amino acids. V was pared by 3 bases and J by 3 bases, with 2 bases of the junction left unmatched. Per germline, CDR1 MNHEY and CDR2 SMNVEV (reference sequence). CDR3 residues: CASSFLAGGEETQYF. Here the CDR3 DNA reads TGTGCCAGCAGTTTCCTAGCGGGGGGGGAAGAGACCCAGTACTTC.

This clonotype has only a few counts. This CDR3 is CAWSVDLASYEQYF. Here the CDR3 DNA reads TGTGCCTGGAGTGTAGACTTAGCCTCTTACGAGCAGTACTTC. The chain couples TRBV30 to TRBJ2-7; D uncertain. CDR3 length: 14 amino acids. Deletions cut 0 bases from V and 4 bases from J, with 13 bases between. CDR1 and CDR2 (germline): GTSNPN, SVGIG (reference sequence). Complete variable domain (other parts from reference TRBV30 and TRBJ2-7): SQTIHQWPATLVQPVGSPLSLECTVEGTSNPNLYWYRQAAGRGLQLLFYSVGIGQISSEVPQNLSASRPQDRQFILSSKKLLLSDSGFYLCAWSVDLASYEQYFGPGTRLTVT.

This clonotype was counted many times. The J gene is TRBJ2-3, the V gene TRBV20-1, with TRBD1 matching 10 bases. The germline CDR1 and CDR2 sequences are DFQATT and SNEGSKA (reference sequence). V lost 5 bases and J lost 4; bases outside the gene matches: 9. The CDR3 runs to 15 residues. The DNA of the CDR3 is TGCAGTGCTGAACCGGGACAGGGGTCTGCAGATACGCAGTATTTT. Encoded protein: CSAEPGQGSADTQYF.

In this sample, this clonotype turned up a few times. The chain uses TRBV2 and TRBJ2-4; D possibly corresponds to TRBD2 (7 bases). V lost 8 bases and J lost 6, with 11 bases in between. Germline CDR1 SNHLY, CDR2 FYNNEI. This CDR3 has 12 amino acids. CDR3 region: CASEGEGNIQYF. CDR3 sequence (DNA): TGTGCCAGCGAGGGGGAGGGAAACATTCAGTACTTC.

This clonotype was seen more than once but under ten times. The CDR3 nucleotides read TGCAGTGCTAGAGACGGGCCACAGGGTAATAATTCACCCCTCCACTTT. Residues: CSARDGPQGNNSPLHF. V usage is TRBV20-1 and J usage is TRBJ1-6, with D possibly TRBD1 on 6 matching bases. The CDR3 length is 16 residues. The germline V gene has CDR1 DFQATT and CDR2 SNEGSKA (reference sequence). V lost 0 bases and J lost 5, with 14 bases in between.

J is TRBJ1-4 and V is TRBV14, with 10 bases matching TRBD1. CDR1 is SGHDN, CDR2 FVKESK, per germline. V dropped 2 bases and J dropped 7; count of bases not matched to a gene: 4. The CDR3 loop spans 15 amino acids. The CDR3: CASSQRRDRGEKLFF. For the CDR3, the DNA is TGTGCCAGCAGCCAAAGGCGGGACAGGGGTGAAAAACTGTTTTTT.

CDR3: CASSLGQGSANYGYTF. In DNA form, the CDR3 reads TGTGCCAGCAGTTTGGGGCAGGGCTCAGCTAACTATGGCTACACCTTC. V is TRBV28 and J is TRBJ1-2, with D possibly TRBD1 on 5 matching bases. This CDR3 is built from 16 residues. V was pared by 3 bases and J by 0 bases, with 14 bases between. Looked up from germline, CDR1 is MDHEN and CDR2 is SYDVKM.

The chain recombines TRBV7-9 with TRBJ1-2; D unclear. Germline-derived CDR1 and CDR2 are SEHNR and FQNEAQ (reference sequence). V lost 0 bases and J 9 bases, leaving 14 bases between the germline ends. The CDR3 has 14 amino acids. CDR3 in amino acids: CASSLAGPSGSYTF. The CDR3 DNA reads as TGTGCCAGCAGCTTAGCGGGCCCCTCCGGTAGCTACACCTTC.

The chain is built from TRBV7-9 and TRBJ1-1; D not resolved. V gave up 5 bases and J gave up 5 bases, with 18 bases separating them. This CDR3 region has 15 residues. CDR1 and CDR2 from the germline V gene are SEHNR and FQNEAQ (reference sequence). As DNA, the CDR3 is TGTGCCAGCAGCCCGCCGGGCGGACGGGGAACTGAAGCTTTCTTT. Amino acid sequence: CASSPPGGRGTEAFF.

This clonotype came up many times. V and J are TRBV4-3 and TRBJ2-7; D not resolved. This CDR3 is 15 amino acids long. The germline V and J ends were trimmed by 0 bases and 0 bases, with 9 bases remaining between them. Germline assignment: CDR1 LGHNA and CDR2 YSLEER. The CDR3 spells CASSQDEGNSYEQYF. For the CDR3, the DNA is TGCGCCAGCAGCCAAGATGAAGGGAACTCCTACGAGCAGTACTTC.

This clonotype was observed a handful of times. The CDR3 DNA is TGTGCCAGCAGCTTAAAGGGTGGATTTGGGGCGGGAGCCCGGTCTACCTACGAGCAGTACTTC. Its protein product is CASSLKGGFGAGARSTYEQYF. The V and J genes are TRBV7-9 and TRBJ2-7; TRBD2 agrees at 7 bases. Looked up from germline, CDR1 is SEHNR and CDR2 is FQNEAQ (reference sequence). The CDR3 consists of 21 residues. V shed 2 bases and J 2 bases; nucleotides not matched to a gene: 24.

This clonotype was counted only a few times. The V and J genes are TRBV3-1 and TRBJ2-7; 8 positions match TRBD2. V shed 3 bases and J 3 bases; nucleotides not matched to a gene: 13. Germline V gene sequence: CDR1 LGHDT, CDR2 YNNKEL (reference sequence). The CDR3 covers 17 residues. CDR3 sequence reads: CASSHDTPGGAYYEQYF. The CDR3, as DNA: TGTGCCAGCAGCCACGACACCCCGGGGGGGGCTTACTACGAGCAGTACTTC.

This clonotype was counted ten times or more. The chain combines TRBV12-3 or TRBV12-4 with TRBJ2-7; 8 bases fit TRBD1. The CDR3 totals 17 residues. V shed 6 bases and J 1 base; nucleotides not matched to a gene: 14. In DNA form, the CDR3 reads TGTGCCAGCAGCCATTTTCCCGGACAGGGACCATCCTACGAGCAGTACTTC. It encodes CASSHFPGQGPSYEQYF.

This clonotype was seen a few times. CDR3 coding DNA: TGCAGCGTGTGGGCAAATGAGCAGTTCTTC. Its protein is CSVWANEQFF. The rearrangement uses TRBV29-1 and TRBJ2-1; D unresolved. The CDR3 is 10 residues long. Germline CDR1 and CDR2: SQVTM and ANQGSEA. V was trimmed by 6 bases and J by 7 bases, leaving 7 bases between them.

This rearrangement joins TRBV14 to TRBJ2-7; 7 nucleotides line up with TRBD2. Germline V gives CDR1 SGHDN, CDR2 FVKESK. J gave up 6 bases and V 1 base, and 3 bases lay outside the gene matches. This CDR3 spans 13 amino acids. The CDR3 nucleotides read TGTGCCAGCAGCCAAGTCCGCGGGGGCGAGCAGTACTTC. Residues: CASSQVRGGEQYF.